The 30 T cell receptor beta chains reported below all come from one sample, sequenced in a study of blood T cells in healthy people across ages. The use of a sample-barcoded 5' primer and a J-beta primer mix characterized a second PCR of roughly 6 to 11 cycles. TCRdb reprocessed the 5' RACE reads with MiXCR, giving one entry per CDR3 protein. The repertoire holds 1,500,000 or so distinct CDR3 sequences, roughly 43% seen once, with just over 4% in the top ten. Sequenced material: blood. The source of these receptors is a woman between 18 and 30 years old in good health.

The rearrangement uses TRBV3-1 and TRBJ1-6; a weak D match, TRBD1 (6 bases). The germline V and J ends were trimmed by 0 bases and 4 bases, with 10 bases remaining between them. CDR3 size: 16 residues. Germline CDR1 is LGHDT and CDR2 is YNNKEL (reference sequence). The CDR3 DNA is TGTGCCAGCAGCCAAGAAACGGACAGTTATAATTCACCCCTCCACTTT. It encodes CASSQETDSYNSPLHF. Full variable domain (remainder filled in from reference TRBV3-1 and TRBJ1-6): DTAVSQTPKYLVTQMGNDKSIKCEQNLGHDTMYWYKQDSKKFLKIMFSYNNKELIINETVPNRFSPKSPDKAHLNLHINSLELGDSAVYFCASSQETDSYNSPLHFGNGTRLTVT.

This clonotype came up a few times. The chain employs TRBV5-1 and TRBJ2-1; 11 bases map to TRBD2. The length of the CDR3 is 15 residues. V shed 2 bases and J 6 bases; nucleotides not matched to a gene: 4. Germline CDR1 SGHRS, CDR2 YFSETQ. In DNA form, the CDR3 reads TGCGCCAGCAGCTTAACTAGCGGGAGTATCAATGAGCAGTTCTTC. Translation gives CASSLTSGSINEQFF.

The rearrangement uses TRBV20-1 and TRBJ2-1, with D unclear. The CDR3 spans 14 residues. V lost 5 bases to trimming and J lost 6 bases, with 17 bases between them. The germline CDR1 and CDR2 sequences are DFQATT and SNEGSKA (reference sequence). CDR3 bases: TGCAGTGCTCCTTACCTCAGTAGTAGCAATGAGCAGTTCTTC. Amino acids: CSAPYLSSSNEQFF.

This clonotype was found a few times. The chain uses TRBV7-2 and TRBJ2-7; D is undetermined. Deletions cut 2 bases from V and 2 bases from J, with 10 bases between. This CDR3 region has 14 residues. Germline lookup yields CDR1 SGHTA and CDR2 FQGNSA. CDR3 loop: CASSLYGLPYEQYF. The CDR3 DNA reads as TGTGCCAGCAGCTTATACGGTTTACCCTACGAGCAGTACTTC. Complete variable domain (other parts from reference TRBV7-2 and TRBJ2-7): GAGVSQSPSNKVTEKGKDVELRCDPISGHTALYWYRQSLGQGLEFLIYFQGNSAPDKSGLPSDRFSAERTGGSVSTLTIQRTQQEDSAVYLCASSLYGLPYEQYFGPGTRLTVT.

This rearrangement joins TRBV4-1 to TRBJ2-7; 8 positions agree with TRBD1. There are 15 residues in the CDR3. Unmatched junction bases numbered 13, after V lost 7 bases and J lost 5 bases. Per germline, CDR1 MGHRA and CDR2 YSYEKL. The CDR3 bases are TGCGCCAGCACAGAAAGGGCAGGGGGCAAAAACGAGCAGTACTTC. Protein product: CASTERAGGKNEQYF.

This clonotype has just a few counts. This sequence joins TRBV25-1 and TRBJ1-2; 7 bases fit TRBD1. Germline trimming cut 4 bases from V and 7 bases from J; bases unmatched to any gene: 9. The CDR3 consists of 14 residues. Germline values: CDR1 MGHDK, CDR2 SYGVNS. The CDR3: CASSGRGGGSGYTF. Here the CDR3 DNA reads TGTGCCAGCAGTGGACGAGGGGGCGGATCTGGCTACACCTTC.

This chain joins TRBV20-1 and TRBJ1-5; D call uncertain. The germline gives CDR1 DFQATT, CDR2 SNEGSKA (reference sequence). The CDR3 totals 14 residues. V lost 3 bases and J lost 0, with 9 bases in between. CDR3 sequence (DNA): TGCAGTGCTAGTGGGCCTAATAGCAATCAGCCCCAGCATTTT. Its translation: CSASGPNSNQPQHF.

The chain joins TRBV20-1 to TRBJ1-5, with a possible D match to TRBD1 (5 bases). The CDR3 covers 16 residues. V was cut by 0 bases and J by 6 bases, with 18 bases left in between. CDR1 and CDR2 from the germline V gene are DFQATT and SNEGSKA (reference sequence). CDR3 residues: CSARDRRQGWAQPQHF. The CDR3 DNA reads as TGCAGTGCTAGAGACCGGCGGCAGGGTTGGGCTCAGCCCCAGCATTTT.

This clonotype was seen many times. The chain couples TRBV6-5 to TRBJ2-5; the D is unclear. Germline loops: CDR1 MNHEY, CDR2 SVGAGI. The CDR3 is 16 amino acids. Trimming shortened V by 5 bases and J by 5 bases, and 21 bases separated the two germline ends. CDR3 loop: CASSRTRVPKRETQYF. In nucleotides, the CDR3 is TGTGCCAGCAGTCGTACCCGGGTCCCCAAGAGGGAGACCCAGTACTTC.

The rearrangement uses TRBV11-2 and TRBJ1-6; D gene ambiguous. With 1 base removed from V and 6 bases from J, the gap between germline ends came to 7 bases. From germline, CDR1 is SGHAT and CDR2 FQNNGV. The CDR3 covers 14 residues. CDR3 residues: CASSLAYLNSPLHF. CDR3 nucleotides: TGTGCCAGCAGCTTAGCATACCTTAATTCACCCCTCCACTTT.

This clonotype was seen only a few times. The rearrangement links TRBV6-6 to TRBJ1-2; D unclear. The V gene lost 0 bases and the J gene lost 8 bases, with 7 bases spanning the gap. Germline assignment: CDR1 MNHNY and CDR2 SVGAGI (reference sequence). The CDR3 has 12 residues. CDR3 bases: TGTGCCAGCAGTTACTCGCTTGTAGGCTACACCTTC. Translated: CASSYSLVGYTF.

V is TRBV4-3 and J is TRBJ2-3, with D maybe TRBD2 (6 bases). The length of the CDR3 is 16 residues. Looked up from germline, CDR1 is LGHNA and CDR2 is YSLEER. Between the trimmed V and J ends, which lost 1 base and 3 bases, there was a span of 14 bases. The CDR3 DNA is TGCGCCAGCAGCCAAGGATCTAGCGCGGGAACAGATACGCAGTATTTT. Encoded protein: CASSQGSSAGTDTQYF.

The CDR3 here is CAIRGIGTGDGYTF. In DNA form, the CDR3 reads TGTGCCATCAGGGGTATCGGGACAGGGGATGGCTACACCTTC. The chain employs TRBV10-3 and TRBJ1-2; TRBD1 matches 10 bases. The germline gives CDR1 ENHRY, CDR2 SYGVKD. The CDR3 consists of 14 residues. V was clipped by 6 bases and J by 6 bases; unmatched bases: 7.

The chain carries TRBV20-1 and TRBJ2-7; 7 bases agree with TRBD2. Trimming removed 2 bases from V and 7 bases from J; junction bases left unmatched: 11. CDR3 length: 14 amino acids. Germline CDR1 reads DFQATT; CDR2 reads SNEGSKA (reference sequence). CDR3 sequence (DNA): TGCAGTGCTAGATCTAGCGGATTCTACAATGAGCAGTACTTC. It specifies CSARSSGFYNEQYF.

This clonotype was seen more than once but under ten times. CDR3 sequence: CASRGTDNEQFF. CDR3 coding DNA: TGTGCCAGCAGAGGGACCGATAATGAGCAGTTCTTC. The chain is built from TRBV27 and TRBJ2-1; D is tentatively TRBD1 or TRBD2 (5 bases each). This CDR3 comprises 12 residues. V shed 6 bases and J shed 7 bases, with 10 bases lying between them. The germline CDR1 and CDR2 sequences are MNHEY and SMNVEV (reference sequence).

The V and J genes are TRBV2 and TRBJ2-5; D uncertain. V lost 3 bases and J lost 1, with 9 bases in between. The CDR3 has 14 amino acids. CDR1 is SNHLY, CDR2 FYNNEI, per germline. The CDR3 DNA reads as TGTGCCAGCAGTGAGAATACGAGCCAAGAGACCCAGTACTTC. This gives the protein CASSENTSQETQYF.

The CDR3 is CASSLRAVLINEQFF. For the CDR3, the DNA is TGTGCCAGCAGTTTAAGAGCGGTCTTAATCAATGAGCAGTTCTTC. V and J are TRBV12-3 or TRBV12-4 and TRBJ2-1, with D possibly matching TRBD2 (5 bases). Trimming removed 2 bases at V and 6 bases at J, with 14 bases between. This CDR3 is 15 amino acids long.

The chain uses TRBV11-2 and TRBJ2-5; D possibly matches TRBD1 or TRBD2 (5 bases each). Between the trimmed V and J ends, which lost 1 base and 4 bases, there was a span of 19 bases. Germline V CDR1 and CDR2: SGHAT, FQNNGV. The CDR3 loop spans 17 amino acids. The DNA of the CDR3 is TGTGCCAGCAGCTTAGGGCCCTTGAGGGGTTTAGGAGAGACCCAGTACTTC. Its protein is CASSLGPLRGLGETQYF.

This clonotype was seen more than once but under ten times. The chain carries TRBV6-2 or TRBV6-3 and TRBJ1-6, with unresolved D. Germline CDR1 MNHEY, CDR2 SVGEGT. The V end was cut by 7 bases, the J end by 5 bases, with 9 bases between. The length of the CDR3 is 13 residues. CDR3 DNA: TGTGCCAGCACCCGGGAGAATAATTCACCCCTCCACTTT. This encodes CASTRENNSPLHF.

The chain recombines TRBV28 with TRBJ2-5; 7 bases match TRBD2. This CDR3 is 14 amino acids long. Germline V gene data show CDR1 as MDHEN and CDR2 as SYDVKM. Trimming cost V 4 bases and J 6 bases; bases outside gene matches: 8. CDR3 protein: CASSSRGVEQTQYF. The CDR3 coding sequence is TGTGCCAGCAGTTCCCGGGGGGTAGAACAGACCCAGTACTTC.

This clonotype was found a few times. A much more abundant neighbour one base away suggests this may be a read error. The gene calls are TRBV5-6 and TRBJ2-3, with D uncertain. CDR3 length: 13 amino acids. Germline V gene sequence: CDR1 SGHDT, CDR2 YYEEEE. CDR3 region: CARSLKGEDTQYF. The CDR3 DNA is TGTGCCAGAAGCTTGAAGGGCGAAGATACGCAGTATTTT.

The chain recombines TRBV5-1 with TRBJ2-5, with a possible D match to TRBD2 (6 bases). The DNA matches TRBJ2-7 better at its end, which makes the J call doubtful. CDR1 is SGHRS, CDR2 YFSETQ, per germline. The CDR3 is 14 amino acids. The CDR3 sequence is CASSGGKLFYEQYF. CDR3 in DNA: TGCGCCAGCAGTGGGGGGAAATTATTCTACGAGCAGTACTTC.

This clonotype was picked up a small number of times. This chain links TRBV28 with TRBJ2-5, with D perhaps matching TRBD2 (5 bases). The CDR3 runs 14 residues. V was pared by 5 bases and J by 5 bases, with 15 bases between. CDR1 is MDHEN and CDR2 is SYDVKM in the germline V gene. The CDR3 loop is CASSNPGETETQYF. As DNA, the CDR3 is TGTGCCAGCAGTAACCCCGGGGAAACGGAGACCCAGTACTTC.

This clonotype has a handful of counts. CDR3 nucleotides: TGTGCCAGCAGCTTTCTGGGGGAGAACGAGCAGTACTTC. Translating it yields CASSFLGENEQYF. This chain joins TRBV7-9 and TRBJ2-7; either TRBD1 or TRBD2 may supply D (5 bases each). Germline CDR1 SEHNR, CDR2 FQNEAQ (reference sequence). Between the trimmed V and J ends, which lost 3 bases and 5 bases, there was a span of 11 bases. The CDR3 covers 13 residues.

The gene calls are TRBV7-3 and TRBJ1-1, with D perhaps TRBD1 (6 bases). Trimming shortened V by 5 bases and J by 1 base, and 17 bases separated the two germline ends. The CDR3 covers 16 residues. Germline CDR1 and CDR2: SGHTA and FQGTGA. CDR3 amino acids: CASSLIGGRKNTEAFF. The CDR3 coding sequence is TGTGCCAGCAGCCTAATCGGGGGGCGCAAGAACACTGAAGCTTTCTTT.

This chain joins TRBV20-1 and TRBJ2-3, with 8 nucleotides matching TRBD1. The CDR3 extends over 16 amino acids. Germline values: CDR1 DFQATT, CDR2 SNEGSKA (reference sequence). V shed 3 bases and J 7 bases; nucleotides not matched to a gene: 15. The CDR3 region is CSARGPDRGAGNTQYF. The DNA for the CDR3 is TGCAGTGCTAGGGGGCCCGACAGGGGAGCCGGGAATACGCAGTATTTT.

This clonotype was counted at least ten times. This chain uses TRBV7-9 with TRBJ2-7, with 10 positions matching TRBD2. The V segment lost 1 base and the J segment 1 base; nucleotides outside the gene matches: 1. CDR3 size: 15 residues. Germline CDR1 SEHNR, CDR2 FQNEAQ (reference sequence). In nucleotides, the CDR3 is TGTGCCAGCAGCTTAGGGGGACTAGCGTCCTACGAGCAGTACTTC. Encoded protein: CASSLGGLASYEQYF.

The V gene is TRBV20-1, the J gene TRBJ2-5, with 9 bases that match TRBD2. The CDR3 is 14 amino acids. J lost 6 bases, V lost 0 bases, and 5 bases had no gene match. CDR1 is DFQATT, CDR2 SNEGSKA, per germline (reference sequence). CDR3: CSARDGLAGQTQYF. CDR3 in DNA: TGCAGTGCTAGAGATGGGCTAGCGGGACAGACCCAGTACTTC.

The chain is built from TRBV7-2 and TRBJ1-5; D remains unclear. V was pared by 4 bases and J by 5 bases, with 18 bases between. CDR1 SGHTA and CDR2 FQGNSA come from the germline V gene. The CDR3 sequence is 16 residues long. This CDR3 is CASSSAGGRRDQPQHF. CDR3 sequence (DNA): TGTGCCAGCAGCTCGGCCGGAGGGCGGCGGGATCAGCCCCAGCATTTT. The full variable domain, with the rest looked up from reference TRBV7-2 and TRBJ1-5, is GAGVSQSPSNKVTEKGKDVELRCDPISGHTALYWYRQSLGQGLEFLIYFQGNSAPDKSGLPSDRFSAERTGGSVSTLTIQRTQQEDSAVYLCASSSAGGRRDQPQHFGDGTRLSIL.

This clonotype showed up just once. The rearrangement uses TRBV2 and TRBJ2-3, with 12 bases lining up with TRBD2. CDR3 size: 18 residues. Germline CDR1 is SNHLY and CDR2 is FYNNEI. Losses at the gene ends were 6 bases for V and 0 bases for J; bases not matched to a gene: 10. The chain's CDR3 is CASSLWTSGTPSTDTQYF. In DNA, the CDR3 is TGTGCCAGCAGCTTGTGGACTAGCGGGACCCCTAGCACAGATACGCAGTATTTT.